This T cell receptor beta chain is from a study of blood T cell repertoires in COVID-19. Study context: Collection of acute and convalescent COVID-19 samples took place in the United States, Italy and Spain.

Sequenced by immunoSEQ multiplex PCR; TCRdb stores in-frame clones only, minus some. Among about 220,000 clones listed, 82% were seen once. There are 12 residues in the CDR3. V lost 5 bases and J 6 bases, leaving 7 bases between the germline ends. Material: PBMCs or T cells enriched from blood (not recorded which). This TCR was sampled from an older woman who had recovered from COVID-19. This sequence joins TRBV12-3 or TRBV12-4 and TRBJ2-2; tentative D call: TRBD2 (5 bases). The CDR3, as DNA: TGTGCCAGCAGTCGGGGATCCGGGGAGCTGTTTTTT. Protein product: CASSRGSGELFF.